The entry that follows covers one T cell receptor beta chain sequence. The target antigen is unknown. A second PCR, run for roughly 6 to 11 cycles, used a sample-barcoded 5' primer plus a J-beta primer mix. TCRdb recomputed calls from the 5' RACE reads with MiXCR, one row per CDR3 protein. The data hold roughly 730,000 distinct CDR3 sequences, with more than 50% observed a single time. This sample stems from a study of blood T cells in healthy people across ages. About the study: The capture of about one barcoded beta molecule per two T cells was achieved by template switching.

Overall study results and limits: Long-lived and aged donors differed, with more naive CD4+ cells and higher diversity in the long-lived. Because sorting was not performed, PBMCs prevented conclusive naive versus antigen-experienced comparison.

Per-sample yields of isolated PBMCs were at least 6.5 million. The CDR3 is 14 residues long. CDR1 LGHNA and CDR2 YSLEER come from the germline V gene. With 0 bases removed from V and 6 bases from J, the gap between germline ends came to 9 bases. The TCR originated in a middle-aged man in good health. The sample comprised blood. The V gene is TRBV4-3, the J gene TRBJ2-1; D possibly corresponds to TRBD2 (6 bases). The CDR3, as DNA: TGCGCCAGCAGCCAAGATGGAGGGTCCAATGAGCAGTTCTTC. It yields the protein CASSQDGGSNEQFF.